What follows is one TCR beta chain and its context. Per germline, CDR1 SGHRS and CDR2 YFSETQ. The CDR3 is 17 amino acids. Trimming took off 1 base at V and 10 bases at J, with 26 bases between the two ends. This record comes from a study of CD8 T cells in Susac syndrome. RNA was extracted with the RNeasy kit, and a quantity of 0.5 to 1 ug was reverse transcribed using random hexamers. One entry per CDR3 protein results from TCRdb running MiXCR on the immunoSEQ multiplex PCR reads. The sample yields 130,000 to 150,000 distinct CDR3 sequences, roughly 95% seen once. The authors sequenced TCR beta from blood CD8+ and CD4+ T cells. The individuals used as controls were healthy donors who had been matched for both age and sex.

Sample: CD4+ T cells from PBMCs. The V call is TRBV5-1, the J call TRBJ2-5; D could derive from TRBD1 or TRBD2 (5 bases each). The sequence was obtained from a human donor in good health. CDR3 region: CASSLSGAAIPRGVQYF. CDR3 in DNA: TGCGCCAGCAGCTTGAGCGGCGCGGCTATCCCAAGAGGGGTCCAGTACTTC.